Each of the 15 T cell receptor beta chains below was sequenced from the same sample in a study of cytomegalovirus exposure and HLA in healthy donors. Primers for the PCR totalled 60 Vbeta and 13 Jbeta. Here immunoSEQ multiplex PCR was the method, and the copy in TCRdb shows in-frame clones only, minus some. This sample carries 70,000 to 95,000 clones, around 78% of them seen once, and the ten largest clones take around 1.5%. Sequenced material: PBMCs. The receptors come from a man in his forties in good health and CMV-seronegative.

This chain uses TRBV4-2 with TRBJ1-2; 8 nucleotides match TRBD1. The CDR3 runs to 13 residues. Germline CDR1 and CDR2: LGHNA and YNFKEQ. V dropped 6 bases and J dropped 10; count of bases not matched to a gene: 10. In DNA, the CDR3 is TGTGCCAGCAGACAGGGACAGGACTACTCCTACACCTTC. Its protein product is CASRQGQDYSYTF.

This clone was seen a few times. This rearrangement joins TRBV18 to TRBJ2-5, with TRBD2 identical over 13 bases. V lost 1 base to trimming and J lost 4 bases; unmatched junction nucleotides: 3. The CDR3 has 16 amino acids. Germline CDR1 is KGHSH and CDR2 is LQKENI. DNA of the CDR3: TGTGCCAGCTCACCACGGACTAGCGGGAGAGGAGAGACCCAGTACTTC. Its translation is CASSPRTSGRGETQYF.

The gene calls are TRBV27 and TRBJ2-7; D uncertain. The CDR3 contains 11 residues. CDR1 and CDR2 from the germline V gene are MNHEY and SMNVEV (reference sequence). The germline V and J ends were trimmed by 5 bases and 5 bases, with 7 bases remaining between them. CDR3 residues: CASSRGHEQYF. The CDR3 DNA follows: TGTGCCAGCAGTCGTGGCCACGAGCAGTACTTC.

The chain joins TRBV6-5 to TRBJ2-7; D uncertain. This CDR3 contains 14 residues. Between the trimmed V and J ends, which lost 2 bases and 1 base, there was a span of 9 bases. Germline V lookup: CDR1 MNHEY, CDR2 SVGAGI. The CDR3 region is CASSYLSPSYEQYF. CDR3 sequence (DNA): TGTGCCAGCAGTTACCTATCCCCTTCCTACGAGCAGTACTTC.

This clone was detected a few times. CDR3 DNA: TGCGCCAGCAGCGCCGAGGGGGATTCACCCTATAATTCACCCCTCCACTTT. Translation gives CASSAEGDSPYNSPLHF. The V and J genes are TRBV5-1 and TRBJ1-6; the D gene is possibly TRBD1 (6 bases). This CDR3 contains 17 residues. From germline, CDR1 is SGHRS and CDR2 YFSETQ. The ends were cut back, 4 bases at V and 2 bases at J, with 16 bases in the middle.

The rearrangement joins TRBV7-2 to TRBJ1-1, with a weak D call TRBD1 (5 bases). CDR3 size: 12 residues. Trimming left V 5 bases short and J 7 bases short, with 11 bases between. The germline V gene encodes CDR1 SGHTA and CDR2 FQGNSA. CDR3 coding DNA: TGTGCCAGCAGCCAAACAGGTTATGAAGCTTTCTTT. It encodes CASSQTGYEAFF.

This chain links TRBV5-1 with TRBJ2-7; D call uncertain. The ends were cut back, 4 bases at V and 3 bases at J, with 11 bases in the middle. Germline-derived CDR1 and CDR2 are SGHRS and YFSETQ. The CDR3 has 13 amino acids. Here the CDR3 DNA reads TGCGCCAGCAGCCCCGCCTCTAGCTACGAGCAGTACTTC. Protein sequence: CASSPASSYEQYF.

The V call is TRBV15, the J call TRBJ2-3; a weak D match, TRBD2 (6 bases). V gave up 3 bases and J gave up 0 bases, with 16 bases separating them. The CDR3 sequence is 17 residues long. Looked up from germline, CDR1 is LNHNV and CDR2 is YYDKDF (reference sequence). The CDR3 is CATSSARGDASTDTQYF. The CDR3 bases are TGTGCCACCAGCAGCGCCCGCGGGGACGCTAGCACAGATACGCAGTATTTT.

V gene TRBV5-1 combines with J gene TRBJ2-1, with D unresolved. The germline V gene encodes CDR1 SGHRS and CDR2 YFSETQ. CDR3 length: 16 amino acids. The ends were cut back, 0 bases at V and 4 bases at J, with 14 bases in the middle. The CDR3 reads CASSLGSHVVYNEQFF. As DNA, the CDR3 is TGCGCCAGCAGCTTGGGTAGCCACGTGGTATACAATGAGCAGTTCTTC.

This clone was seen a single time. The rearrangement joins TRBV10-3 to TRBJ2-1, with D tentatively TRBD2 (6 bases). The CDR3 totals 16 residues. Trimming took off 5 bases at V and 7 bases at J, with 21 bases between the two ends. The V gene's germline CDR1 is ENHRY and CDR2 SYGVKD. The CDR3 bases are TGTGCCATCAGTCGGGGGACCGCAACGCGCCTTAATGAGCAGTTCTTC. It specifies CAISRGTATRLNEQFF.

The chain is built from TRBV18 and TRBJ1-2; tentative D call: TRBD1 (6 bases). V lost 6 bases, J lost 3 bases, and 11 bases lay in between. This CDR3 is built from 13 residues. Germline V gene lookup returns CDR1 KGHSH and CDR2 LQKENI. The CDR3 reads CASSLQGDYGYTF. The DNA of the CDR3 is TGTGCCAGCTCTCTACAGGGAGACTATGGCTACACCTTC.

A note on this clone: The identical CDR3 is also encoded by other nucleotide sequences in the sample. The chain has TRBV5-4 and TRBJ1-2, with D maybe TRBD1 (5 bases). Per the germline V gene, CDR1 is SGHNT and CDR2 is YYREEE (reference sequence). CDR3 size: 13 residues. The ends were cut back, 1 base at V and 3 bases at J, with 7 bases in the middle. The CDR3 here is CASSLQGDYGYTF. CDR3 nucleotides: TGTGCCAGCAGCTTGCAAGGGGACTATGGCTACACCTTC.

This clone was seen just once. This rearrangement joins TRBV5-1 to TRBJ2-7; TRBD1 matches at 8 bases. Germline CDR1 is SGHRS and CDR2 is YFSETQ. The V gene end was trimmed by 4 bases and the J gene end by 5 bases; junction bases not matched to a gene: 20. This CDR3 region has 18 residues. The CDR3: CASSPRVDIRGLAHEQYF. CDR3 nucleotides: TGCGCCAGCAGCCCGAGGGTGGATATCAGGGGGCTAGCCCACGAGCAGTACTTC. The whole variable domain, remainder taken from reference TRBV5-1 and TRBJ2-7, is KAGVTQTPRYLIKTRGQQVTLSCSPISGHRSVSWYQQTPGQGLQFLFEYFSETQRNKGNFPGRFSGRQFSNSRSEMNVSTLELGDSALYLCASSPRVDIRGLAHEQYFGPGTRLTVT.

The chain carries TRBV27 and TRBJ1-2; TRBD1 agrees at 7 bases. CDR1 and CDR2 from the germline V gene are MNHEY and SMNVEV (reference sequence). V lost 2 bases, J lost 7 bases, and 4 bases stayed unmatched. The CDR3 is 13 residues long. The CDR3 here is CASSLLTGSGYTF. The CDR3 region has the DNA TGTGCCAGCAGTTTACTGACAGGGTCTGGCTACACCTTC.

This clone was seen only a few times. The chain is built from TRBV4-2 and TRBJ2-7; D is possibly TRBD2 (5 bases). V was pared by 5 bases and J by 3 bases, with 8 bases between. This CDR3 is 12 amino acids long. CDR1 and CDR2 from the germline V gene are LGHNA and YNFKEQ. This chain's CDR3 is CASSKAGYEQYF. CDR3 in DNA: TGTGCCAGCAGCAAGGCGGGCTACGAGCAGTACTTC.